This TCR beta chain originates from a study of cytomegalovirus exposure and HLA in healthy donors. Broader study findings: In an earlier analysis, about 90% or about 30%: the productive usage of most TCR beta V segments.

As concerns this clone: Antigen unknown.

Use of 60 Vbeta and 13 Jbeta primers characterized the PCR. Method: immunoSEQ multiplex PCR; TCRdb's copy keeps in-frame clones and lacks some. The sample consists of approximately 64,000 clones, around 77% of them appearing once. Looked up from germline, CDR1 is MNHEY and CDR2 is SVGAGI. Deletions cut 7 bases from V and 1 base from J, with 4 bases between. CDR3 length: 11 amino acids. Sequenced material: PBMCs. The TCR sequence derives from a male donor in good health and CMV-seropositive. V gene TRBV6-5 combines with J gene TRBJ1-1, with D uncertain. For the CDR3, the DNA is TGTGCCAGCACAAAGAACACTGAAGCTTTCTTT. Amino acids: CASTKNTEAFF.